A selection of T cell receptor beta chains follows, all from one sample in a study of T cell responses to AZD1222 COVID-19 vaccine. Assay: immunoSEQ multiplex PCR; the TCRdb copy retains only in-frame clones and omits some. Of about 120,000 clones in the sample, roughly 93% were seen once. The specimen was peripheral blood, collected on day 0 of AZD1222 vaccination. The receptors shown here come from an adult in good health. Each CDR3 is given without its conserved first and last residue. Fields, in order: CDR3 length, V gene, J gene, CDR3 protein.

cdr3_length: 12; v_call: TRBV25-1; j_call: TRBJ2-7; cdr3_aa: ASSENYRGYEQY
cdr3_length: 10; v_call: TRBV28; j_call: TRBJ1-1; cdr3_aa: ASSFSGTEAF
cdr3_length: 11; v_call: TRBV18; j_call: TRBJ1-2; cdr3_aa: ASSPGQGSGYT
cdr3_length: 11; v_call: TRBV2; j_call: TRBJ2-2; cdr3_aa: ASRTGNTGELF
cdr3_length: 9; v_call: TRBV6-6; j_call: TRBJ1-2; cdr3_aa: ASSYQGGYT
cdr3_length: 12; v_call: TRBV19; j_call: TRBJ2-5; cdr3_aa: ASSIGGLVETQY
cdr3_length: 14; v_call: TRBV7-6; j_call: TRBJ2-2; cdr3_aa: ASSPQVLAGSGELF
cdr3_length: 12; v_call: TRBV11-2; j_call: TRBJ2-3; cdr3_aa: ASLLAGGTDTQY
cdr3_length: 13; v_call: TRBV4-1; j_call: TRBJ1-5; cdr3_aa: ASSQTGLSFSPQH
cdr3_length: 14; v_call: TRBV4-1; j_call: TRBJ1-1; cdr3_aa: ASSQEWREVGTEAF
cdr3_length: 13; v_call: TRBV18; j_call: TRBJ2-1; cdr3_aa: ASSPGTSAYNEQF
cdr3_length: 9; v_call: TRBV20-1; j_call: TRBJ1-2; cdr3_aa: SASGVPGYT
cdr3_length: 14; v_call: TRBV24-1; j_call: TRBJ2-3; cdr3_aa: ATSDGASGFTDTQY
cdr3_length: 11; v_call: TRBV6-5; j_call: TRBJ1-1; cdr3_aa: ASRVQVSQEAF
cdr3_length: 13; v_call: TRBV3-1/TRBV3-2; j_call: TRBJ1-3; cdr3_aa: ASSRGLRTGNTIY
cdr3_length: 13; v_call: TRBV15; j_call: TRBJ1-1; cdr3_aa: ATSKVIGMNTEAF
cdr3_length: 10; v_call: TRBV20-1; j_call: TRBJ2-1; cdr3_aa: SASPSRDEQF
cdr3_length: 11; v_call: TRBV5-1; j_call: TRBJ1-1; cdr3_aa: ASSSRVGTEAF
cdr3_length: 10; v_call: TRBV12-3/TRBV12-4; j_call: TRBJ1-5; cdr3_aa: ASSLGGPPQH
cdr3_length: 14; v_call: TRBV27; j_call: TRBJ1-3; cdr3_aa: ASSASPDRAGNTIY
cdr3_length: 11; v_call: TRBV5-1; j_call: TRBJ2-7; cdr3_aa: ASSWTGSYEQY
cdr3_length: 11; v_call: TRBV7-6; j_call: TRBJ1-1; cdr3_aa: ASSHWGDGEAF
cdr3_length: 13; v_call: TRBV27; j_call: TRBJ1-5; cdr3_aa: ASSREGQTYQPQH
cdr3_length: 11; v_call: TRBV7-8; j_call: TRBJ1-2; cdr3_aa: ASSQGFSYGYT
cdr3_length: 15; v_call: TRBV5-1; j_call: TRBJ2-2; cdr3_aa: ASSWSPGQANTGELF
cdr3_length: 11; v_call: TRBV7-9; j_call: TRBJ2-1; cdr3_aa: ASRPREDNEQF
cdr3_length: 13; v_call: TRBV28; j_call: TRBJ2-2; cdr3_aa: ASRSTGVNTGELF
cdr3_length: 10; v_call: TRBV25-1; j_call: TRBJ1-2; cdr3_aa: ASKKGLDGYT
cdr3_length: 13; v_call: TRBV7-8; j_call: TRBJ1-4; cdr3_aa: ASSLQGATNEKLF
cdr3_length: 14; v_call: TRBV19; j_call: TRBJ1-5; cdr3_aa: ASSILQGAGNQPQH
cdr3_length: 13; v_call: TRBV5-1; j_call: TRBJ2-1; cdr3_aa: ASTPDLRDYNEQF
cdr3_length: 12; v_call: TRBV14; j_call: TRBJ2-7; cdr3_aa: ASRQNTNHPEQY
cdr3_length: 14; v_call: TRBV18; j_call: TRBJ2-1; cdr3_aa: ASSQTGGAVDNEQF
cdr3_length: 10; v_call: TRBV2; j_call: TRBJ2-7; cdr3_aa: ASSEARLALY
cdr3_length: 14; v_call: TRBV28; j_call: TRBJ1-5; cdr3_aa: ASSLYQGASNQPQH
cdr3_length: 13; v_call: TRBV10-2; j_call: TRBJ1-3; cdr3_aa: ASGEGGYSGNTIY
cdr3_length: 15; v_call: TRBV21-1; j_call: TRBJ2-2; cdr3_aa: ASFLTGGTFDTGELF
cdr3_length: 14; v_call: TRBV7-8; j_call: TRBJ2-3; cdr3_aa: ASSSRAGLQGDTQY
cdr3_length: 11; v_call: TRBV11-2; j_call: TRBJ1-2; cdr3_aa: ASSLDPSRGYT
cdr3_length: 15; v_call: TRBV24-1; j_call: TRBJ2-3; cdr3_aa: ATSESPGGGRRDTQY